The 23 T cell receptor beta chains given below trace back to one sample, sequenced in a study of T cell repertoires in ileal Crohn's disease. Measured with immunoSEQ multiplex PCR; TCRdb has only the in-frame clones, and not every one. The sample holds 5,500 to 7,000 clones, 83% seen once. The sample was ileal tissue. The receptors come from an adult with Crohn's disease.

The CDR3 nucleotides are TGTGCCAGCAGTTTAAGTCAGGGGGCGAGTGAGCAGTTCTTC. Translated: CASSLSQGASEQFF. V usage is TRBV27 and J usage is TRBJ2-1, with 8 bases that match TRBD1. The V segment lost 2 bases and the J segment 9 bases; nucleotides outside the gene matches: 6. The CDR3 covers 14 residues. Germline assignment: CDR1 MNHEY and CDR2 SMNVEV (reference sequence).

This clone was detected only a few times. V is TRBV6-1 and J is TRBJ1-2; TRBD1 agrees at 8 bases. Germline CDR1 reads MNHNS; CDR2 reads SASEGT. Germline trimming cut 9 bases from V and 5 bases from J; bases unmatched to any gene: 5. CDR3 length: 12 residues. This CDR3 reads CASNGQGYGYTF. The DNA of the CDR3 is TGTGCCAGTAATGGACAGGGATATGGCTACACCTTC.

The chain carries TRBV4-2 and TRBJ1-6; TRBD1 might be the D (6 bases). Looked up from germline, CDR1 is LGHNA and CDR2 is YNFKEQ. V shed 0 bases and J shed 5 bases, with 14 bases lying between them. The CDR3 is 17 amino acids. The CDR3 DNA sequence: TGTGCCAGCAGCCAAGATCTGGCAGGGGAGAATAATTCACCCCTCCACTTT. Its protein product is CASSQDLAGENNSPLHF.

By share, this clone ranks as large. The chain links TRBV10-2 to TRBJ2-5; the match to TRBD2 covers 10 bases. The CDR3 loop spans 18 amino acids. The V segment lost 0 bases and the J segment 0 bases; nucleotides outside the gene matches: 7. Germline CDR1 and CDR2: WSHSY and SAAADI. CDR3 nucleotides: TGCGCCAGCAGTGAGTCGAGGTGGACTAGCGGCGACCAAGAGACCCAGTACTTC. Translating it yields CASSESRWTSGDQETQYF.

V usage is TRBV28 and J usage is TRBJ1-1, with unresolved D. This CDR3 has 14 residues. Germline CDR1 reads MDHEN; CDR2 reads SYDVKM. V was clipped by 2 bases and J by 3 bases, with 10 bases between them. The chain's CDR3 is CASSLGRGHTEAFF. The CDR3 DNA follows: TGTGCCAGCAGTTTAGGACGGGGTCACACTGAAGCTTTCTTT.

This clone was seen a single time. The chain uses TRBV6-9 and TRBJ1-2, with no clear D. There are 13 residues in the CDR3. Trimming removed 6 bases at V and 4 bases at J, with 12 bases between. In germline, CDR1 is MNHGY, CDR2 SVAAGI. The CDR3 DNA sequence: TGTGCCAGCAGAGAGACAAGACTCTATGGCTACACCTTC. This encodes CASRETRLYGYTF.

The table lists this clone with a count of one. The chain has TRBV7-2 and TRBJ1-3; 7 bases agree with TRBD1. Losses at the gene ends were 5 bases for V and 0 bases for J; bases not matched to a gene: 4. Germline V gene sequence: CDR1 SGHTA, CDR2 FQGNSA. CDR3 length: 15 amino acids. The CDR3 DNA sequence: TGTGCCAGCAGCCTTAGACAGGGCTCTGGAAACACCATATATTTT. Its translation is CASSLRQGSGNTIYF.

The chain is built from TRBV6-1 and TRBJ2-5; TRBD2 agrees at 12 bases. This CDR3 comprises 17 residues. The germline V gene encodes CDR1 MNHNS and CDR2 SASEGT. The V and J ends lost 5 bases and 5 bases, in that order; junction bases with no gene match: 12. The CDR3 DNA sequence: TGTGCCAGCAGTCAAGTAACTAGCGGGGGGATCTTTGAGACCCAGTACTTC. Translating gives CASSQVTSGGIFETQYF.

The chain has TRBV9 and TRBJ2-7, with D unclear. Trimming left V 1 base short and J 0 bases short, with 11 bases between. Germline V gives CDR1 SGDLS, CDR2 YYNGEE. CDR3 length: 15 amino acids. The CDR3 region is CASSVSGLSSYEQYF. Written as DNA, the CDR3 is TGTGCCAGCAGCGTATCCGGGCTAAGCTCCTACGAGCAGTACTTC.

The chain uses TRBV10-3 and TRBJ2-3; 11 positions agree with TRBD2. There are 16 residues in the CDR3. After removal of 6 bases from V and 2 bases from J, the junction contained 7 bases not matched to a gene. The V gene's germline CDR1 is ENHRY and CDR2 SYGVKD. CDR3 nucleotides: TGTGCCATCAGGGGGACTAGCGGACGCTACACAGATACGCAGTATTTT. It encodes CAIRGTSGRYTDTQYF.

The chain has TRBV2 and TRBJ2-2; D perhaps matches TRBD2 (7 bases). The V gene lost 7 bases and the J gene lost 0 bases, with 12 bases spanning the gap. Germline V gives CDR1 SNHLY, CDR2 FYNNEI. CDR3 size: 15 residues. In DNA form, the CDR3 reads TGTGCCAGCACCTTAGGGGGGGCGAACACCGGGGAGCTGTTTTTT. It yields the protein CASTLGGANTGELFF.

The CDR3 DNA reads TGTGCCAGCAGGGGAACAGAATACAATGAGCAGTTCTTC. This translates into CASRGTEYNEQFF. This rearrangement joins TRBV28 to TRBJ2-1; D is undetermined. With 6 bases removed from V and 4 bases from J, the gap between germline ends came to 10 bases. Germline values: CDR1 MDHEN, CDR2 SYDVKM. There are 13 residues in the CDR3.

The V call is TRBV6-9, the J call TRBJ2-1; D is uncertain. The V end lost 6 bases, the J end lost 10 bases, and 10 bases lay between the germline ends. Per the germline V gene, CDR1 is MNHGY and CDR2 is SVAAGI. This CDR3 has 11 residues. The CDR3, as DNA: TGTGCCAGCAGGCTACGGACCGAGCAGTTCTTC. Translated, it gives CASRLRTEQFF.

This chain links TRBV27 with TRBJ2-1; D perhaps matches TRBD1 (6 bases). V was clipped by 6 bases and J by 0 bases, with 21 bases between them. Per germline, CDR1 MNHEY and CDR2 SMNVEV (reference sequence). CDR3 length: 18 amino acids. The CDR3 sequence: CASRVHYDRSFSYNEQFF. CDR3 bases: TGTGCCAGCAGGGTTCACTACGACAGGTCCTTCTCCTACAATGAGCAGTTCTTC.

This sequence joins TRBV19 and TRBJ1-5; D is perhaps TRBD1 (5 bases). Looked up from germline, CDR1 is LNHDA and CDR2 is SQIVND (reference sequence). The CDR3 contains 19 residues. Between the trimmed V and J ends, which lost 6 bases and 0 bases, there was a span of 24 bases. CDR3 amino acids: CASRVRSEGSAYSNQPQHF. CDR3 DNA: TGTGCCAGTAGGGTCCGATCGGAGGGGTCGGCGTATAGCAATCAGCCCCAGCATTTT.

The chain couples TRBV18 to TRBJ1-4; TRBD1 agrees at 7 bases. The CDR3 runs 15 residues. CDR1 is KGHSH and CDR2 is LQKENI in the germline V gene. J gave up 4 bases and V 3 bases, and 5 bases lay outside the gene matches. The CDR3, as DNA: TGTGCCAGCTCACCCGCGACAGGGATTAATGAAAAACTGTTTTTT. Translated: CASSPATGINEKLFF.

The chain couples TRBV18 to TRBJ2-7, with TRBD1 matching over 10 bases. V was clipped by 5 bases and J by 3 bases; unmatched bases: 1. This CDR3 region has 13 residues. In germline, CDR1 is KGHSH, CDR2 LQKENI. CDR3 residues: CASSGTGDYEQYF. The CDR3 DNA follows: TGTGCCAGCTCAGGGACAGGGGACTACGAGCAGTACTTC.

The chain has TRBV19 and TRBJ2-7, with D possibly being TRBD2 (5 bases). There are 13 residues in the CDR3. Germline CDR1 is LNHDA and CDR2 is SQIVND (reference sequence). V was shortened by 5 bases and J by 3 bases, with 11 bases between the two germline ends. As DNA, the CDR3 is TGTGCCAGTAGTCTGGGAGAATTCTACGAGCAGTACTTC. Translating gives CASSLGEFYEQYF. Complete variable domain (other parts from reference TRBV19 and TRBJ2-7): DGGITQSPKYLFRKEGQNVTLSCEQNLNHDAMYWYRQDPGQGLRLIYYSQIVNDFQKGDIAEGYSVSREKKESFPLTVTSAQKNPTAFYLCASSLGEFYEQYFGPGTRLTVT.

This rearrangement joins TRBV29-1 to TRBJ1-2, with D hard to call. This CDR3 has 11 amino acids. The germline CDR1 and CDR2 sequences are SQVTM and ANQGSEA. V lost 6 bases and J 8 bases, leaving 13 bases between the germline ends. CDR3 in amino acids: CSVDAGLGYTF. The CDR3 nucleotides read TGCAGCGTCGACGCCGGGCTGGGCTACACCTTC.

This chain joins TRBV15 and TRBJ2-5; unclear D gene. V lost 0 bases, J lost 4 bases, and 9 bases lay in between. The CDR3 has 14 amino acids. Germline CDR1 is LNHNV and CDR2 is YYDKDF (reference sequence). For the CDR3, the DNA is TGTGCCACCAGCAGAGATCGATGGACAGAGACCCAGTACTTC. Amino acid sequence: CATSRDRWTETQYF.

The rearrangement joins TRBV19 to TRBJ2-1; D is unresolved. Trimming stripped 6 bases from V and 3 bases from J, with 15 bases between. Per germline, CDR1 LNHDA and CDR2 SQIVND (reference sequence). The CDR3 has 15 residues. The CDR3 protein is CASRKTSSNYNEQFF. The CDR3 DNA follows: TGTGCCAGTAGAAAGACCTCCTCAAACTACAATGAGCAGTTCTTC.

CDR3 amino acids: CASSRTPSTDTQYF. The CDR3 nucleotides are TGTGCCAGTAGCCGGACACCGAGCACAGATACGCAGTATTTT. J is TRBJ2-3 and V is TRBV19; D perhaps matches TRBD1 (5 bases). This CDR3 is 14 amino acids long. The germline V gene encodes CDR1 LNHDA and CDR2 SQIVND (reference sequence). Trimming took 6 bases from V and 0 from J, leaving 10 bases between them. Drawing the rest from reference TRBV19 and TRBJ2-3, the complete variable domain is DGGITQSPKYLFRKEGQNVTLSCEQNLNHDAMYWYRQDPGQGLRLIYYSQIVNDFQKGDIAEGYSVSREKKESFPLTVTSAQKNPTAFYLCASSRTPSTDTQYFGPGTRLTVL.

Here the CDR3 reads CASSDRAGIDSGELFF. The CDR3 coding sequence is TGTGCCAGCAGTGACCGAGCCGGGATCGATAGCGGGGAGCTGTTTTTT. The chain has TRBV6-4 and TRBJ2-2, with D maybe TRBD2 (5 bases). The CDR3 totals 16 residues. Germline V gene lookup returns CDR1 MRHNA and CDR2 SNTAGT. V lost 2 bases to trimming and J lost 7 bases, with 17 bases between them.